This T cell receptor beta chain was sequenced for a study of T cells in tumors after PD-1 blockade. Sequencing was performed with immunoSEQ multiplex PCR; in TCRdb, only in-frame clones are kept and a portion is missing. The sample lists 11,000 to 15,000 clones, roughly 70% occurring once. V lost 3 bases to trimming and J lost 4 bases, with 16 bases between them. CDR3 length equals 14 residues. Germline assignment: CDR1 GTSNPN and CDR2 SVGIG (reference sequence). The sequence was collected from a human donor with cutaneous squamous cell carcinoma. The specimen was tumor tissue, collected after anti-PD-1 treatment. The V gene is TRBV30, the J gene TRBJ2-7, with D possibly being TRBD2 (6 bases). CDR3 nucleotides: TGTGCCTGGAGAGATATAAACGGGGGTTACGAGCAGTACTTC. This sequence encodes CAWRDINGGYEQYF.